Included here is one T cell receptor (beta chain) sequence, with context. Its antigen is not known. The entry originates in a study of cytomegalovirus exposure and HLA in healthy donors. Use of 60 Vbeta and 13 Jbeta primers characterized the PCR. The repertoire was sequenced with immunoSEQ multiplex PCR; TCRdb's copy has only in-frame clones and lacks some. This sample has more than 100,000 clones; 70% to 80% occur once, and the top ten carry 1.8%. General study points: A later analysis found that most CMV-associated TCR beta chains appeared HLA-restricted. In a later analysis, TCR beta V- and J-gene trimming showed a link to a missense DCLRE1C variant.

Sequenced input: PBMCs. The sequence came from a female donor in good health and CMV-seropositive.

CDR3 sequence (DNA): TGTGCCAGCAGTTTATGGCAGGGTGTAGGAAACATTCAGTACTTC. Its translation: CASSLWQGVGNIQYF. J is TRBJ2-4 and V is TRBV27; perhaps TRBD1 as D (5 bases). Germline V lookup: CDR1 MNHEY, CDR2 SMNVEV (reference sequence). Trimming pared 1 base from V and 6 bases from J, leaving 13 bases between. The length of the CDR3 is 15 residues.